Below are 18 T cell receptor beta chains sequenced from a single sample in a study of blood T cell repertoires in COVID-19 (dated by TCRdb to the early 2020s). Preparation of the library involved the immunoSEQ multiplex PCR assay. TCRdb stores this immuneACCESS table with in-frame sequences only. Part of the clones is absent; in the studies checked, under half of the shortfall reflects unresolved V genes, and no reason is known for the rest. The sample data list a few hundred thousand clones, and about 87% of these were observed just once. The ten top clones hold about 5% of the sample. The sequenced material came from PBMCs or T cells enriched from blood (not recorded which). The receptors here all came from a man aged 25-40 years who had recovered from COVID-19.

Regarding this clone: At the DNA level, this CDR3 is encoded by other sequences in the same sample as well. V is TRBV10-1 and J is TRBJ2-3, with 7 bases lining up with TRBD1. V lost 8 bases and J lost 4; bases outside the gene matches: 6. The length of the CDR3 is 13 residues. Germline loops: CDR1 WNHNN, CDR2 SYGVQD (reference sequence). The CDR3 DNA is TGCGCCAGCTCCGAAGGGGGCTCAGATACGCAGTATTTT. Its translation: CASSEGGSDTQYF.

The chain employs TRBV7-9 and TRBJ2-2, with TRBD1 as a possible D gene (6 bases). Germline CDR1 and CDR2: SEHNR and FQNEAQ (reference sequence). The CDR3 is 18 amino acids. V lost 3 bases to trimming and J lost 1 base, with 18 bases between them. The CDR3 DNA is TGTGCCAGCAGCTTTTTTTGGGGGCTACCAGTGAACACCGGGGAGCTGTTTTTT. As protein: CASSFFWGLPVNTGELFF.

V gene TRBV19 combines with J gene TRBJ1-5, with TRBD1 matching over 7 bases. The CDR3 is 15 residues long. Germline V gene data show CDR1 as LNHDA and CDR2 as SQIVND (reference sequence). Trimming cost V 4 bases and J 0 bases; bases outside gene matches: 3. Here the CDR3 reads CASSRGQYSNQPQHF. The CDR3, as DNA: TGTGCCAGTAGTAGGGGACAGTATAGCAATCAGCCCCAGCATTTT.

This chain links TRBV11-2 with TRBJ2-1; 9 bases align to TRBD1. V trimming: 4 bases; J trimming: 1 base; junction bases outside the gene matches: 2. The CDR3 is 15 residues long. From germline, CDR1 is SGHAT and CDR2 FQNNGV. The CDR3 nucleotides read TGTGCCAGCAGCTACGACAGGGGGTCCTACAATGAGCAGTTCTTC. It specifies CASSYDRGSYNEQFF.

The chain recombines TRBV5-1 with TRBJ1-4, with D hard to call. The V gene lost 2 bases and the J gene lost 2 bases, with 10 bases spanning the gap. The CDR3 totals 15 residues. Germline values: CDR1 SGHRS, CDR2 YFSETQ. The CDR3 coding sequence is TGCGCCAGCAGCTTATTTGGCAGGACTAATGAAAAACTGTTTTTT. It yields the protein CASSLFGRTNEKLFF.

The chain is built from TRBV2 and TRBJ2-1, with TRBD1 as a possible D gene (6 bases). This CDR3 region has 12 residues. V was cut by 10 bases and J by 3 bases, with 10 bases left in between. The germline CDR1 and CDR2 sequences are SNHLY and FYNNEI. The DNA of the CDR3 is TGTGCCACTCACAGGGACTACAATGAGCAGTTCTTC. It translates to CATHRDYNEQFF.

The chain employs TRBV6-5 and TRBJ2-1; D possibly corresponds to TRBD2 (6 bases). The CDR3 sequence is 12 residues long. Trimming stripped 2 bases from V and 9 bases from J, with 8 bases between. Germline V CDR1 and CDR2: MNHEY, SVGAGI. The CDR3: CASSYGRGEQFF. The CDR3 coding sequence is TGTGCCAGCAGTTACGGGCGGGGTGAGCAGTTCTTC.

V usage is TRBV5-4 and J usage is TRBJ1-6; 8 nucleotides line up with TRBD1. Germline V lookup: CDR1 SGHNT, CDR2 YYREEE (reference sequence). The CDR3 extends over 16 amino acids. The V gene end was trimmed by 5 bases and the J gene end by 0 bases; junction bases not matched to a gene: 4. The chain's CDR3 is CASRSDRGSYNSPLHF. CDR3 DNA: TGTGCCAGCAGGTCCGACAGGGGCTCCTATAATTCACCCCTCCACTTT. Filled out from reference TRBV5-4 and TRBJ1-6, the complete variable domain reads ETGVTQSPTHLIKTRGQQVTLRCSSQSGHNTVSWYQQALGQGPQFIFQYYREEENGRGNFPPRFSGLQFPNYSSELNVNALELDDSALYLCASRSDRGSYNSPLHFGNGTRLTVT.

This clone showed up just once. The chain recombines TRBV11-3 with TRBJ2-5; D unresolved. This CDR3 comprises 13 residues. V lost 5 bases and J 3 bases, leaving 10 bases between the germline ends. From germline, CDR1 is SGHNT and CDR2 YENEEA. In DNA, the CDR3 is TGTGCCAGCAGCCCCGGTGCCGAAGAGACCCAGTACTTC. It specifies CASSPGAEETQYF.

This clone was detected a few times. The chain has TRBV19 and TRBJ1-6; 10 bases fit TRBD1. The CDR3 length is 15 residues. V dropped 5 bases and J dropped 7; count of bases not matched to a gene: 5. In germline, CDR1 is LNHDA, CDR2 SQIVND (reference sequence). The CDR3 protein is CASSPTTGGNSPLHF. The CDR3 coding sequence is TGTGCCAGTAGTCCTACGACAGGGGGCAATTCACCCCTCCACTTT.

This chain uses TRBV9 with TRBJ2-2; weak D call: TRBD1 (7 bases). The CDR3 sequence is 16 residues long. Trimming removed 0 bases at V and 1 base at J, with 10 bases between. The germline CDR1 and CDR2 sequences are SGDLS and YYNGEE. The CDR3 loop is CASSVAGGKNTGELFF. CDR3 DNA: TGTGCCAGCAGCGTAGCAGGGGGGAAGAACACCGGGGAGCTGTTTTTT.

The chain has TRBV5-4 and TRBJ2-1, with TRBD2 matching 13 bases. Germline lookup yields CDR1 SGHNT and CDR2 YYREEE (reference sequence). CDR3 size: 16 residues. V lost 0 bases, J lost 7 bases, and 4 bases stayed unmatched. The CDR3 DNA is TGTGCCAGCAGCTTGGGACTAGCGGGGGGACGGAATGAGCAGTTCTTC. It codes for CASSLGLAGGRNEQFF.

This rearrangement joins TRBV9 to TRBJ1-4; 10 bases map to TRBD1. Germline CDR1 reads SGDLS; CDR2 reads YYNGEE. V lost 4 bases to trimming and J lost 8 bases; unmatched junction nucleotides: 8. This CDR3 spans 15 amino acids. The CDR3 loop reads CASSPRQGAGEKLFF. CDR3 sequence (DNA): TGTGCCAGCAGCCCCCGACAGGGGGCGGGAGAAAAACTGTTTTTT.

There are a few counts of this clone. This rearrangement joins TRBV7-9 to TRBJ2-5; 8 bases fit TRBD1. V trimming: 3 bases; J trimming: 3 bases; junction bases outside the gene matches: 0. The CDR3 has 13 amino acids. Looked up from germline, CDR1 is SEHNR and CDR2 is FQNEAQ (reference sequence). The CDR3 DNA sequence: TGTGCCAGCAGCTTGACAGGGGAAGAGACCCAGTACTTC. This gives the protein CASSLTGEETQYF.

This sequence joins TRBV9 and TRBJ2-5; perhaps TRBD1 as D (6 bases). Per the germline V gene, CDR1 is SGDLS and CDR2 is YYNGEE. Trimming took off 3 bases at V and 5 bases at J, with 17 bases between the two ends. The CDR3 is 15 residues long. CDR3 amino acids: CASSALPTGRETQYF. Written as DNA, the CDR3 is TGTGCCAGCAGCGCACTCCCTACAGGGCGGGAGACCCAGTACTTC.

The gene calls are TRBV10-3 and TRBJ2-7; D is perhaps TRBD1 (6 bases). V lost 6 bases, J lost 4 bases, and 16 bases lay in between. CDR1 and CDR2 from the germline V gene are ENHRY and SYGVKD. The length of the CDR3 is 14 residues. This CDR3 reads CAISSGTLSYEQYF. In nucleotides, the CDR3 is TGTGCCATCAGCTCCGGGACACTAAGTTACGAGCAGTACTTC.

J is TRBJ2-5 and V is TRBV19; perhaps TRBD2 as D (5 bases). CDR1 is LNHDA, CDR2 SQIVND, per germline (reference sequence). The CDR3 extends over 13 amino acids. Trimming stripped 6 bases from V and 1 base from J, with 9 bases between. The CDR3 sequence is CASRRVAQETQYF. The DNA for the CDR3 is TGTGCCAGTAGGAGGGTAGCCCAAGAGACCCAGTACTTC. Complete variable domain (other parts from reference TRBV19 and TRBJ2-5): DGGITQSPKYLFRKEGQNVTLSCEQNLNHDAMYWYRQDPGQGLRLIYYSQIVNDFQKGDIAEGYSVSREKKESFPLTVTSAQKNPTAFYLCASRRVAQETQYFGPGTRLLVL.

The V and J genes are TRBV3-1 (or the pseudogene TRBV3-2) and TRBJ1-2; a possible D gene is TRBD1 (6 bases). The germline V gene has CDR1 LGHDT and CDR2 YNNKEL (reference sequence). The length of the CDR3 is 15 residues. Trimming cost V 4 bases and J 6 bases, with 18 bases left between them. CDR3 in amino acids: CASSPISQGTNGYTF. CDR3 bases: TGTGCCAGCAGCCCAATTTCACAGGGAACGAATGGCTACACCTTC.